The 17 T cell receptor beta chains reported below all come from one sample, sequenced in a study of OX40 agonist ivuxolimab in advanced cancers. Sequencing used immunoSEQ multiplex PCR; TCRdb keeps in-frame clones, though not all of them. The repertoire holds roughly 71,000 clones, with about 83% as singletons. The source material was CD4+ or CD8+ T cells sorted from blood, sampled in a trial of the OX40 agonist ivuxolimab. The receptors here all came from an adult with an advanced solid tumor such as melanoma, head and neck, liver or kidney cancer.

The chain joins TRBV7-2 to TRBJ1-2, with 7 bases that match TRBD1. V trimming: 3 bases; J trimming: 5 bases; junction bases outside the gene matches: 12. CDR1 SGHTA and CDR2 FQGNSA come from the germline V gene. There are 16 residues in the CDR3. CDR3 protein: CASSLGRQGAPYGYTF. The CDR3 region has the DNA TGTGCCAGCAGCTTGGGTCGACAGGGTGCCCCTTATGGCTACACCTTC.

The chain employs TRBV5-6 and TRBJ2-1, with a possible D match to TRBD2 (6 bases). Germline CDR1 SGHDT, CDR2 YYEEEE. This CDR3 has 14 residues. Trimming took off 4 bases at V and 4 bases at J, with 12 bases between the two ends. In DNA, the CDR3 is TGTGCCAGCAGCCAATATGGGGGGTACAATGAGCAGTTCTTC. Translating it yields CASSQYGGYNEQFF. The variable domain in full, completed from reference TRBV5-6 and TRBJ2-1, reads DAGVTQSPTHLIKTRGQQVTLRCSPKSGHDTVSWYQQALGQGPQFIFQYYEEEERQRGNFPDRFSGHQFPNYSSELNVNALLLGDSALYLCASSQYGGYNEQFFGPGTRLTVL.

The chain joins TRBV18 to TRBJ2-1, with TRBD2 identical over 9 bases. The CDR3 contains 16 residues. The V and J ends lost 3 bases and 6 bases, in that order; junction bases with no gene match: 9. CDR1 KGHSH and CDR2 LQKENI come from the germline V gene. The CDR3 DNA reads as TGTGCCAGCTCACCTGGAATAGCGGGGGTAAGCAATGAGCAGTTCTTC. This encodes CASSPGIAGVSNEQFF.

The chain couples TRBV19 to TRBJ2-7, with 11 bases that match TRBD1. CDR3 length equals 14 residues. The germline gives CDR1 LNHDA, CDR2 SQIVND (reference sequence). Trimming at V came to 9 bases and at J to 1 base, leaving 5 bases not matched to a gene. CDR3 bases: TGTGCCAGCATCGGGACAGGGGGATCCTACGAGCAGTACTTC. This gives the protein CASIGTGGSYEQYF.

This rearrangement joins TRBV6-1 to TRBJ2-7; TRBD2 agrees at 12 bases. Looked up from germline, CDR1 is MNHNS and CDR2 is SASEGT. J gave up 0 bases and V 6 bases, and 3 bases lay outside the gene matches. This CDR3 region has 15 residues. The CDR3 loop reads CASRRGLAGSYEQYF. For the CDR3, the DNA is TGTGCCAGCAGGAGGGGACTAGCGGGCTCCTACGAGCAGTACTTC.

About this clone: At one end, the junction sequence differs from germline, possibly due to a read error. This sequence joins TRBV7-2 and TRBJ1-1; 7 nucleotides line up with TRBD1. Germline loops: CDR1 SGHTA, CDR2 FQGNSA. The CDR3 is made up of 12 amino acids. DNA of the CDR3: TGTGCCAGCAGATTAGCCAACAGGGGAGCTTTCTTT. Protein product: CASRLANRGAFF.

The chain couples TRBV7-6 to TRBJ1-1; no firm D call. The V and J ends lost 1 base and 3 bases respectively, with 9 bases between them. Germline V gene data show CDR1 as SGHVS and CDR2 as FNYEAQ. This CDR3 contains 14 residues. The CDR3: CASSLGGEDTEAFF. The DNA for the CDR3 is TGTGCCAGCAGCTTAGGGGGAGAAGACACTGAAGCTTTCTTT.

This chain joins TRBV6-6 and TRBJ1-1; D is possibly TRBD1 (5 bases). The V end lost 6 bases, the J end lost 7 bases, and 18 bases lay between the germline ends. CDR1 MNHNY and CDR2 SVGAGI come from the germline V gene (reference sequence). CDR3 length equals 14 residues. The CDR3 here is CASSRGEGRGEAFF. For the CDR3, the DNA is TGTGCCAGCAGCCGGGGGGAGGGACGTGGTGAAGCTTTCTTT.

The chain employs TRBV6-1 and TRBJ2-7, with D possibly being TRBD1 (5 bases). The V end lost 4 bases, the J end lost 1 base, and 11 bases lay between the germline ends. The CDR3 is 14 amino acids. Germline V lookup: CDR1 MNHNS, CDR2 SASEGT. CDR3 sequence: CASSVQGNSYEQYF. Here the CDR3 DNA reads TGTGCCAGCAGTGTGCAGGGAAATTCCTACGAGCAGTACTTC.

V usage is TRBV2 and J usage is TRBJ1-3; TRBD1 is a possible D gene (5 bases). Per the germline V gene, CDR1 is SNHLY and CDR2 is FYNNEI. V dropped 2 bases and J dropped 6 bases, with 14 bases sitting between them. This CDR3 has 15 amino acids. The CDR3 nucleotides are TGTGCCAGCAGTGAAAATGGGCAGGGTTTAAACACCATATATTTT. This gives the protein CASSENGQGLNTIYF.

V and J are TRBV19 and TRBJ2-3; D unresolved. CDR3 length equals 14 residues. V dropped 5 bases and J dropped 0 bases, with 9 bases sitting between them. Germline V gives CDR1 LNHDA, CDR2 SQIVND (reference sequence). CDR3 sequence reads: CASSLLLSTDTQYF. DNA of the CDR3: TGTGCCAGTAGTCTCCTGCTTAGCACAGATACGCAGTATTTT.

This rearrangement joins TRBV19 to TRBJ2-7, with 9 bases matching TRBD1. The V and J ends lost 9 bases and 5 bases, in that order; junction bases with no gene match: 8. The germline CDR1 and CDR2 sequences are LNHDA and SQIVND (reference sequence). This CDR3 is built from 13 residues. The CDR3 is CASSSRTGDEQYF. The CDR3 region has the DNA TGTGCCAGCAGCTCGAGGACAGGGGACGAGCAGTACTTC. Using reference TRBV19 and TRBJ2-7 for the parts outside the CDR3, the full variable domain is DGGITQSPKYLFRKEGQNVTLSCEQNLNHDAMYWYRQDPGQGLRLIYYSQIVNDFQKGDIAEGYSVSREKKESFPLTVTSAQKNPTAFYLCASSSRTGDEQYFGPGTRLTVT.

The chain recombines TRBV30 with TRBJ2-3, with TRBD2 matching over 9 bases. The CDR3 is 14 residues long. V was pared by 5 bases and J by 0 bases, with 3 bases of the junction left unmatched. Germline loops: CDR1 GTSNPN, CDR2 SVGIG (reference sequence). Here the CDR3 DNA reads TGTGCCTGGGCCGGACTAGCGAGCACAGATACGCAGTATTTT. Translating it yields CAWAGLASTDTQYF.

The chain couples TRBV5-1 to TRBJ1-1; no reliable D call. The CDR3 contains 16 residues. V gave up 4 bases and J gave up 4 bases, with 20 bases separating them. Germline V gene sequence: CDR1 SGHRS, CDR2 YFSETQ. The DNA of the CDR3 is TGCGCCAGCAGCCCGTCCTTGGACGGCGGGCCCACTGAAGCTTTCTTT. Translation gives CASSPSLDGGPTEAFF.

V usage is TRBV19 and J usage is TRBJ1-4, with TRBD1 identical over 8 bases. CDR1 is LNHDA, CDR2 SQIVND, per germline (reference sequence). The CDR3 sequence is 16 residues long. Trimming took 9 bases from V and 0 from J; bases not matched to a gene: 9. CDR3 loop: CASQGAVSATNEKLFF. The CDR3 region has the DNA TGTGCCAGCCAGGGGGCGGTTTCGGCAACTAATGAAAAACTGTTTTTT.

The genes are TRBV6-5 and TRBJ2-7; 7 nucleotides align to TRBD1. V trimming: 7 bases; J trimming: 2 bases; junction bases outside the gene matches: 5. The CDR3 runs to 13 residues. Germline values: CDR1 MNHEY, CDR2 SVGAGI. DNA for the CDR3: TGTGCCAGCAACAGACAGGGAACCTACGAGCAGTACTTC. Translated: CASNRQGTYEQYF.

The chain carries TRBV15 and TRBJ1-4, with TRBD1 matching 8 bases. The trim removed 8 bases at V and 4 bases at J, leaving 6 bases unmatched. Germline CDR1 and CDR2: LNHNV and YYDKDF (reference sequence). This CDR3 spans 14 amino acids. CDR3 in amino acids: CATGNRGINEKLFF. DNA of the CDR3: TGTGCCACCGGAAACAGGGGGATTAATGAAAAACTGTTTTTT.